This TCR beta chain was captured by sequencing in a study of blood T cell repertoires in COVID-19. In the study overall: The origin of the acute and convalescent COVID-19 samples was the United States, Italy and Spain. PBMCs, B-cell-depleted T cells, or T cells were the source of the cDNA or gDNA that made up the material.

The sample holds a few counts of this clone. With V trimmed by 0 bases and J by 5 bases, 4 bases remained unmatched. Per germline, CDR1 PRHDT and CDR2 FYEKMQ (reference sequence). This CDR3 is built from 15 residues. Per the study methods: Cell counts per sample came from amplifying reference gene primers. Assay: immunoSEQ multiplex PCR; the TCRdb copy retains only in-frame clones and omits some. V and J calls and clone size are as listed in that table; D and trimming were resolved from the DNA. The repertoire includes about 150,000 clones, under 90% of them detected once, and roughly 0.56% sits in the top ten.

This rearrangement joins TRBV13 to TRBJ2-3, with 8 nucleotides matching TRBD2. Sequenced: peripheral blood. This clonotype was obtained from a man in his 60s with acute or convalescent COVID-19. CDR3 residues: CASSLGGGAGDTQYF. CDR3 DNA sequence: TGTGCCAGCAGCTTAGGCGGGGGGGCCGGAGATACGCAGTATTTT.